The rows below give T cell receptor beta chains drawn from one sample of a study of blood T cell repertoires in COVID-19. Assay used: immunoSEQ multiplex PCR; TCRdb lists only in-frame clones, some missing. Of a few hundred thousand clones in the sample, around nine tenths were seen once. Input material: peripheral blood. The origin of the receptors is a woman aged 70 to 79 with COVID-19, enrolled during active disease. Each CDR3 is given with its conserved first and last residue. Each record gives: clone size, J gene, V gene, D gene, CDR3 protein, CDR3 DNA. A D gene is named only where the DNA matches it firmly. Size is omitted from some rows. Given values are once, few, many or a class for expanded clones.

>NA|TRBJ1-1|TRBV5-1|NA
CASTSGSEAFF
TGCGCCAGCACCTCAGGGTCTGAAGCTTTCTTT
>NA|TRBJ2-7|TRBV1|NA
CTSSQEQGSGEQYF
TGCACCAGCAGCCAAGAACAGGGGTCCGGCGAGCAGTACTTC
>NA|TRBJ2-7|TRBV5-1|TRBD2
CASSSTGAGAYEQYF
TGCGCCAGCAGCTCCACCGGGGCGGGGGCCTACGAGCAGTACTTC
>NA|TRBJ1-2|TRBV9|NA
CASSVGGEAYGYTF
TGTGCCAGCAGCGTAGGGGGAGAAGCCTATGGCTACACCTTC
>NA|TRBJ2-2|TRBV10-3|NA
CAITVGGASEELFF
TGTGCCATCACGGTAGGAGGGGCCTCCGAGGAGCTGTTTTTT
>once|TRBJ2-6|TRBV30|NA
CAWSRGGFSGANVLTF
TGTGCCTGGAGTAGGGGGGGGTTCTCTGGGGCCAACGTCCTGACTTTC
>NA|TRBJ1-4|TRBV5-1|TRBD1
CASSPSGGWSNEKLFF
TGCGCCAGCAGCCCGTCAGGGGGGTGGTCTAATGAAAAACTGTTTTTT
>NA|TRBJ2-2|TRBV12-5|TRBD1
CASVSDRGNTGELFF
TGTGCTAGTGTTTCGGACAGGGGCAACACCGGGGAGCTGTTTTTT
>NA|TRBJ2-5|TRBV7-2|TRBD2
CASSLEGIAGALYQETQYF
TGTGCCAGCAGCTTAGAGGGGATAGCGGGGGCCTTGTACCAAGAGACCCAGTACTTC
>NA|TRBJ1-4|TRBV19|TRBD1
CASSLEGAKLFF
TGTGCCAGTTCCTTGGAGGGGGCCAAACTGTTTTTT
>NA|TRBJ2-5|TRBV3-1/TRBV3-2|TRBD2
CASSQVAGGPRETQYF
TGTGCCAGCAGCCAGGTAGCGGGGGGCCCCCGGGAGACCCAGTACTTC
>NA|TRBJ2-5|TRBV14|NA
CASSQEVSSWETQYF
TGTGCCAGCAGCCAAGAAGTCAGTAGCTGGGAGACCCAGTACTTC
>NA|TRBJ2-7|TRBV2|NA
CASRGLSEQYF
TGTGCCAGCAGGGGGCTTAGCGAGCAGTACTTC
>NA|TRBJ2-2|TRBV28|TRBD2
CASSFPAGNQGELFF
TGTGCCAGCAGTTTCCCAGCGGGGAATCAGGGGGAGCTGTTTTTT
>NA|TRBJ2-3|TRBV24-1|NA
CATSERASTDTQYF
TGTGCCACCAGTGAGCGGGCGAGCACAGATACGCAGTATTTT
>NA|TRBJ2-7|TRBV27|TRBD2
CASSSLAGGSEQYF
TGTGCCAGCAGTTCACTAGCGGGGGGATCGGAGCAGTACTTC
>NA|TRBJ2-2|TRBV6-5|TRBD1
CAGRTGANTGELFF
TGTGCCGGAAGGACAGGCGCGAACACCGGGGAGCTGTTTTTT
>NA|TRBJ2-3|TRBV9|TRBD2
CASSVGASGADTQYF
TGTGCCAGCAGCGTAGGGGCTAGCGGGGCAGATACGCAGTATTTT
>NA|TRBJ2-1|TRBV9|TRBD2
CASSPFSGGYNEQFF
TGTGCCAGCAGCCCTTTTAGCGGGGGATACAATGAGCAGTTCTTC
>many|TRBJ1-1|TRBV6-4|NA
CASSRESYTEAFF
TGTGCCAGCAGCAGGGAATCATACACTGAAGCTTTCTTT
>NA|TRBJ1-5|TRBV6-2/TRBV6-3|NA
CASSYVRGNQPQHF
TGTGCCAGCAGTTATGTCCGGGGGAATCAGCCCCAGCATTTT
>NA|TRBJ1-5|TRBV27|TRBD1
CASSNADRRQPQHF
TGTGCCAGCAGCAACGCGGACAGGAGACAGCCCCAGCATTTT
>NA|TRBJ1-5|TRBV24-1|NA
CATRSGDNQPQHF
TGTGCCACCAGGTCGGGAGACAATCAGCCCCAGCATTTT
>NA|TRBJ1-2|TRBV28|NA
CASSLFHVGGSANYGYTF
TGTGCCAGCAGTTTATTCCACGTTGGGGGGTCAGCTAACTATGGCTACACCTTC
>NA|TRBJ2-2|TRBV28|TRBD2
CASSSLAGVTGELFF
TGTGCCAGCAGTTCTCTAGCGGGGGTTACCGGGGAGCTGTTTTTT
>NA|TRBJ2-1|TRBV7-8|NA
CASSSVRDKGYEQFF
TGTGCCAGCAGCTCCGTCCGGGACAAAGGATACGAGCAGTTCTTC
>few|TRBJ1-5|TRBV6-5|TRBD1
CASTGQGAGQPQHF
TGTGCCAGCACGGGACAGGGGGCAGGTCAGCCCCAGCATTTT
>NA|TRBJ2-7|TRBV18|NA
CASSPPQQSEQYF
TGTGCCAGCTCACCTCCACAGCAAAGCGAGCAGTACTTC